A selection of T cell receptor beta chains follows, all from one sample in a study of long-term antiretroviral therapy in people with HIV. Some clones are missing from TCRdb's copy, which holds only in-frame ones; the method was immunoSEQ multiplex PCR. The top ten hold 7.9% of the sample, which has 30,000 to 40,000 clones, about four fifths seen once. This specimen was unsorted PBMCs, taken 0.4 years before starting antiretroviral therapy. Receptors were obtained from a man younger than 35 with HIV. The CDR3 runs from the conserved cysteine through the conserved F or W. Fields, in order: CDR3 length, J gene, clone size, V gene, CDR3 protein. The size of a clone is reported for some rows only, either as once, few or many, or as a class for expanded clones.

14,TRBJ2-1,-,TRBV5-1,CASSLDISPVEQFF
14,TRBJ2-5,-,TRBV5-1,CASSEPTTPETQYF
14,TRBJ1-5,few,TRBV19,CASSVGTGNQPQHF
13,TRBJ1-2,-,TRBV28,CASSTLTGVGYTF
13,TRBJ2-1,once,TRBV6-4,CASSSDRGSHQFF
15,TRBJ2-5,once,TRBV15,CATSRSTVALETQYF
15,TRBJ2-1,-,TRBV7-3,CASSLTSGRHNEQFF
13,TRBJ1-5,-,TRBV27,CASSLMGSQPQHF
12,TRBJ1-1,-,TRBV6-1,CASTVRVTEAFF
12,TRBJ1-2,-,TRBV5-6,CASSPAGIGEGF
15,TRBJ2-7,-,TRBV27,CASSLRGSGRYEQYF
14,TRBJ1-2,-,TRBV5-6,CASSLVKGGYGYTF
14,TRBJ2-7,-,TRBV7-4,CASSFTSGAYEQYF
14,TRBJ2-3,-,TRBV7-3,CASSSPEGTDTQYF
16,TRBJ2-5,-,TRBV4-1,CASSQQGGGYQETQYF
17,TRBJ2-5,-,TRBV7-7,CASSLGTSGGRQETQYF
15,TRBJ2-7,-,TRBV28,CASSYLAGTAYEQYF
17,TRBJ2-7,-,TRBV5-1,CASSSRNFGGGSYEQYF
15,TRBJ1-6,-,TRBV6-5,CASSYLGTGDSPLHF
13,TRBJ2-7,medium-sized,TRBV5-4,CASSWTSDNEQYF
17,TRBJ1-5,-,TRBV14,CASSHLVWRASNQPQHF
16,TRBJ2-2,-,TRBV7-3,CASSSGGSENTGELFF
16,TRBJ1-1,-,TRBV5-5,CASSLGQESLGTEAFF
16,TRBJ2-5,medium-sized,TRBV7-3,CASSLGGQGWQETQYF
13,TRBJ2-4,once,TRBV19,CASSMLAKNIQYF
12,TRBJ1-6,-,TRBV7-9,CASSWGNSPLHF
16,TRBJ2-3,-,TRBV19,CASSSQTGPSGGTQYF
11,TRBJ1-1,-,TRBV15,CATSWNTEAFF
15,TRBJ1-3,once,TRBV19,CASRPSGETGNTIYF
11,TRBJ1-2,-,TRBV6-6,CATRGALGYTF
12,TRBJ1-5,-,TRBV5-5,CASSLTNQPQHF
13,TRBJ1-2,once,TRBV30,CAWSQTGWHGYTF
14,TRBJ2-1,-,TRBV28,CASRTGPGCREQFF
16,TRBJ2-2,-,TRBV5-6,CASSLVSAANTGELFF
14,TRBJ1-4,-,TRBV9,CASSTGQRNEKLFF
14,TRBJ2-5,-,TRBV5-4,CASSLWGGKETQYF
16,TRBJ1-5,-,TRBV19,CATSYGTGYSNQPQHF
15,TRBJ2-3,-,TRBV18,CASSPPFAERDTQYF
15,TRBJ1-2,few,TRBV5-1,CASSGGTGVDYGYTF
16,TRBJ1-2,-,TRBV5-1,CASTPTWTGANYGYTF
11,TRBJ1-1,-,TRBV19,CASSIAGEAFF
15,TRBJ2-7,-,TRBV2,CASSEAGQGGYEQYF